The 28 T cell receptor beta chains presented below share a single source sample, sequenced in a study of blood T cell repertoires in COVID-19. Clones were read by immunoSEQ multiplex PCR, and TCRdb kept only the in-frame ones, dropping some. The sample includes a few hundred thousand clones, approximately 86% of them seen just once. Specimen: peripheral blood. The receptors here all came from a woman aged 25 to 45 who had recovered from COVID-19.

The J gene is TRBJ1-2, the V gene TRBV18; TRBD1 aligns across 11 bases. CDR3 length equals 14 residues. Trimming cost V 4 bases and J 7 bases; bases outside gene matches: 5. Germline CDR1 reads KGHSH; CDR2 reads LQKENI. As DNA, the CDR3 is TGTGCCAGCTCACAAGGACAGGGGGCGGTTGGCTACACCTTC. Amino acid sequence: CASSQGQGAVGYTF.

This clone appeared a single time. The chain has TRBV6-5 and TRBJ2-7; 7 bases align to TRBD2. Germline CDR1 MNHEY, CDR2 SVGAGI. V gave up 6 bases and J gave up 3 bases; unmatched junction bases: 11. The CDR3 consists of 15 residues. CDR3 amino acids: CASSSPGRELYEQYF. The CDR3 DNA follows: TGTGCCAGCAGCTCTCCCGGGCGGGAGCTCTACGAGCAGTACTTC.

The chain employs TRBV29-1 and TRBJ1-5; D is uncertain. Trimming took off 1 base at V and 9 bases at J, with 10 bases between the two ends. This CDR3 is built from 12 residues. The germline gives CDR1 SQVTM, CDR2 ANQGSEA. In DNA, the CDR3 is TGCAGCGTTGAAGTCGGGGAAGGGCCCCAGCATTTT. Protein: CSVEVGEGPQHF.

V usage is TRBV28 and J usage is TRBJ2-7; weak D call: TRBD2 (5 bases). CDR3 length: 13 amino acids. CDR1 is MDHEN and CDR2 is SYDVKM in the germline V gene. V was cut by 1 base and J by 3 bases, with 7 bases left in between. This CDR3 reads CASSLLGSYEQYF. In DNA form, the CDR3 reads TGTGCCAGCAGTTTATTAGGGAGCTACGAGCAGTACTTC.

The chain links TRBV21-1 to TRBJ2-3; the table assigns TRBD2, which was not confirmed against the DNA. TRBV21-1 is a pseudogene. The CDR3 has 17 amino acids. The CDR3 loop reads CASLQTLAGGPTDTQYF. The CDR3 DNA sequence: TGTGCCAGCCTACAAACTTTAGCGGGAGGCCCCACAGATACGCAGTATTTT.

CDR3 residues: CAWGNPHTGFGNTIYF. CDR3 coding DNA: TGTGCCTGGGGTAACCCCCATACGGGGTTTGGAAACACCATATATTTT. The chain combines TRBV30 with TRBJ1-3; no clear D gene. This CDR3 region has 16 residues. V shed 5 bases and J shed 3 bases, with 20 bases lying between them. The germline V gene encodes CDR1 GTSNPN and CDR2 SVGIG (reference sequence).

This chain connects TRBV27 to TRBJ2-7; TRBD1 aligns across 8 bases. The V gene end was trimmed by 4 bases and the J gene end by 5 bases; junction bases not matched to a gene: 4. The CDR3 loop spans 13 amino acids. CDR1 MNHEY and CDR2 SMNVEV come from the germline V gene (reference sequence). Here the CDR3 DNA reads TGTGCCAGCAGTTGGACAGGGTACCACGAGCAGTACTTC. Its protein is CASSWTGYHEQYF.

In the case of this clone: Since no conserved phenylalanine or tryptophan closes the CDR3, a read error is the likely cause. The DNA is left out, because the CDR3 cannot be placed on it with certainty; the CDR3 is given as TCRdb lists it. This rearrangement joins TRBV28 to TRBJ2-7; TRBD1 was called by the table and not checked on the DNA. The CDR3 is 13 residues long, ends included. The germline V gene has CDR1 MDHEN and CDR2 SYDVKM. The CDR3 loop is CASSLSGQAPATS.

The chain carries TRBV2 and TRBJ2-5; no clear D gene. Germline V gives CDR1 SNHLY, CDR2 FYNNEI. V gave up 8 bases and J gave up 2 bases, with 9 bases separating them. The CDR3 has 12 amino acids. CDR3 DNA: TGTGCCAGCGAAACAGAGCAAGAGACCCAGTACTTC. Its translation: CASETEQETQYF.

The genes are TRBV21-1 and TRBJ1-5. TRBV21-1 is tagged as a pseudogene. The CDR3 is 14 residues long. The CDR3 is CASNIPGGRQPQHF. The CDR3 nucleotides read TGTGCCAGCAACATCCCGGGGGGGCGGCAGCCCCAGCATTTT.

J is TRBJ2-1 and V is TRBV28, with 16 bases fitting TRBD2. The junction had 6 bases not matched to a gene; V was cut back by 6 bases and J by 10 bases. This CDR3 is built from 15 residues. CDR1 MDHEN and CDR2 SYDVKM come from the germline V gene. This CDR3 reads CASRGLAGGPEEQFF. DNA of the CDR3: TGTGCCAGCAGGGGACTAGCGGGAGGGCCTGAAGAGCAGTTCTTC.

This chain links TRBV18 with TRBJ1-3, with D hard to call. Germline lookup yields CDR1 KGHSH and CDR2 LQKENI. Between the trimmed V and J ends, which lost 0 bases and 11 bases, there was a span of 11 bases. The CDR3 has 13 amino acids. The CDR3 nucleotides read TGTGCCAGCTCACCACCGGTTAAAGCGGCCATATATTTT. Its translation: CASSPPVKAAIYF.

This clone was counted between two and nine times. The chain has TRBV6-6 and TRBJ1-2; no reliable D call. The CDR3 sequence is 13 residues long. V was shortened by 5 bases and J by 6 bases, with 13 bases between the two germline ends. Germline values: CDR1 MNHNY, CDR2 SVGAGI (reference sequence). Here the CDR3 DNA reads TGTGCCAGCAGTGCCGACAACCCCCATGGCTACACCTTC. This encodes CASSADNPHGYTF.

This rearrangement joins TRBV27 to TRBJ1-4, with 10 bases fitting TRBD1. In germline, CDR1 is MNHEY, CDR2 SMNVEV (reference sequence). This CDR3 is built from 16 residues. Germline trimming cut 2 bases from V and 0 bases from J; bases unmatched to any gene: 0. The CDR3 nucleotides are TGTGCCAGCAGTTTAGGGACAGGGGCAACTAATGAAAAACTGTTTTTT. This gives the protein CASSLGTGATNEKLFF. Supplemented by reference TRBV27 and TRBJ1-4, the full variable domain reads EAQVTQNPRYLITVTGKKLTVTCSQNMNHEYMSWYRQDPGLGLRQIYYSMNVEVTDKGDVPEGYKVSRKEKRNFPLILESPSPNQTSLYFCASSLGTGATNEKLFFGSGTQLSVL.

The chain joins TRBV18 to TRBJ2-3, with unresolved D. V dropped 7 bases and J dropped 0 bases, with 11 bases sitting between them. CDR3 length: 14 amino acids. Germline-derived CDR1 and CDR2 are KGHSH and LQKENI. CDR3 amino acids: CASCEDLSTDTQYF. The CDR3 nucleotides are TGTGCCAGCTGTGAGGATCTGAGCACAGATACGCAGTATTTT. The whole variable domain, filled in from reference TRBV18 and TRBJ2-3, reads NAGVMQNPRHLVRRRGQEARLRCSPMKGHSHVYWYRQLPEEGLKFMVYLQKENIIDESGMPKERFSAEFPKEGPSILRIQQVVRGDSAAYFCASCEDLSTDTQYFGPGTRLTVL.

CDR3 in amino acids: CASTGTVYGYTF. The CDR3 DNA sequence: TGTGCCAGCACAGGGACTGTTTATGGCTACACCTTC. The chain employs TRBV25-1 and TRBJ1-2, with D possibly TRBD1 on 5 matching bases. CDR1 is MGHDK, CDR2 SYGVNS, per germline. With 7 bases removed from V and 5 bases from J, the gap between germline ends came to 11 bases. This CDR3 contains 12 residues.

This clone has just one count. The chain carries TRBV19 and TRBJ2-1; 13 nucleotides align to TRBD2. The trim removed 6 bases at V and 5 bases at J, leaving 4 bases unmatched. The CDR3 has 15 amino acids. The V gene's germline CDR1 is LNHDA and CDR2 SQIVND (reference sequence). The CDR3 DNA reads TGTGCCAGTAGCAAAGGACTAGCGGGGGACAATGAGCAGTTCTTC. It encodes CASSKGLAGDNEQFF.

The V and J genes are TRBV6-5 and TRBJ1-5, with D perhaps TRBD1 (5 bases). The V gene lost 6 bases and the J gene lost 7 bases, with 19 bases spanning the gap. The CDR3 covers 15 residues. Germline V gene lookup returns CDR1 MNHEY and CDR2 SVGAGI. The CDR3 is CASSPGGGANQPQHF. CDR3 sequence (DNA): TGTGCCAGCAGCCCCGGGGGGGGAGCCAACCAGCCCCAGCATTTT.

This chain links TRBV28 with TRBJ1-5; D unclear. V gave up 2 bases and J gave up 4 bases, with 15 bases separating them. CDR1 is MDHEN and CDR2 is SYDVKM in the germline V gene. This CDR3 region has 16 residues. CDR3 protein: CASSLRSWASNQPQHF. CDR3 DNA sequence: TGTGCCAGCAGTTTAAGATCATGGGCTTCGAATCAGCCCCAGCATTTT.

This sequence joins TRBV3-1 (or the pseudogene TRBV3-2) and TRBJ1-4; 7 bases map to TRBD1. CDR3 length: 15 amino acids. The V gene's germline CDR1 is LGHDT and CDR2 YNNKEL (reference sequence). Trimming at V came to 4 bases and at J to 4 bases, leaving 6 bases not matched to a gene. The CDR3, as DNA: TGTGCCAGCAGCCCTCGACAGGGTCGTAATGAAAAACTGTTTTTT. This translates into CASSPRQGRNEKLFF.

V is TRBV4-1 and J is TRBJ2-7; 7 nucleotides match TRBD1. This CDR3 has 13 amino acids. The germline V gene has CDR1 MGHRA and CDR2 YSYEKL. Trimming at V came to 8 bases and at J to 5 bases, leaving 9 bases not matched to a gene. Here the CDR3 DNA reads TGCGCCAGCCCAACGGGACAGCCTGACGAGCAGTACTTC. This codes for CASPTGQPDEQYF.

The DNA of the CDR3 is TGTGCCAGCAGCCTTGCGGGGGGGTCTATCTACGAGCAGTACTTC. Translation: CASSLAGGSIYEQYF. V is TRBV2 and J is TRBJ2-7, with TRBD2 matching 9 bases. This CDR3 is 15 amino acids long. Germline V gives CDR1 SNHLY, CDR2 FYNNEI. After removal of 6 bases from V and 3 bases from J, the junction contained 9 bases not matched to a gene.

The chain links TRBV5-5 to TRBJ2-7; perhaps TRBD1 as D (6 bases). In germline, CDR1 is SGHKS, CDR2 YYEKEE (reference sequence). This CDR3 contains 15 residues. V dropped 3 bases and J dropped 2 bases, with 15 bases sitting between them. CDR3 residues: CASSWATGWTYEQYF. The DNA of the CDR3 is TGTGCCAGCAGCTGGGCGACAGGCTGGACCTACGAGCAGTACTTC. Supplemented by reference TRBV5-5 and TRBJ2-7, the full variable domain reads DAGVTQSPTHLIKTRGQQVTLRCSPISGHKSVSWYQQVLGQGPQFIFQYYEKEERGRGNFPDRFSARQFPNYSSELNVNALLLGDSALYLCASSWATGWTYEQYFGPGTRLTVT.

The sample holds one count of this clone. The CDR3 DNA is TGTGCCAGCAGCCCGGGGGGCTATGAAGCTTTCTTT. Translated: CASSPGGYEAFF. The chain carries TRBV7-8 and TRBJ1-1; maybe TRBD1 (6 bases). This CDR3 is 12 amino acids long. Per germline, CDR1 SGHVS and CDR2 FQNEAQ. V gave up 5 bases and J gave up 7 bases, with 11 bases separating them.

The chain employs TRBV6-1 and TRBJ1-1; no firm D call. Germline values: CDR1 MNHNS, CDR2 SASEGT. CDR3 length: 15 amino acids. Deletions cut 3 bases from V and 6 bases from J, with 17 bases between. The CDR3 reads CASSEFSTLAAEAFF. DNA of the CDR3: TGTGCCAGCAGTGAGTTTTCCACGCTAGCCGCTGAAGCTTTCTTT.

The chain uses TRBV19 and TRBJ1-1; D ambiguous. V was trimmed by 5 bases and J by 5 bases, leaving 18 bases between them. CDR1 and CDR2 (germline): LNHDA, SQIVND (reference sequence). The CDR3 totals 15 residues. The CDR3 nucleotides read TGTGCCAGTAGTCCCTTAGCGGGTTCGGAAACTGAAGCTTTCTTT. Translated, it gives CASSPLAGSETEAFF.

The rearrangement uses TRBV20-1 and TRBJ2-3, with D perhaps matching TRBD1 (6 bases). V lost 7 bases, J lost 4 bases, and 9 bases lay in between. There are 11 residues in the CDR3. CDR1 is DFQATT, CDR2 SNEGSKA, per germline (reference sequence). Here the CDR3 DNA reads TGCAGTGGACAGGTCGCAGATACGCAGTATTTT. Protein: CSGQVADTQYF.

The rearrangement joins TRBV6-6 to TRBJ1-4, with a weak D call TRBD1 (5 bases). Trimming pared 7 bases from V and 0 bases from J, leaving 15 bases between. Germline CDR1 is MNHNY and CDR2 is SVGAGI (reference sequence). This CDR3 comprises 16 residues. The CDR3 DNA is TGTGCCAGCACCAACCCAGCAGGGACAACTAATGAAAAACTGTTTTTT. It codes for CASTNPAGTTNEKLFF.